The clone carrying this T cell receptor beta chain came up a few times. What it recognizes is unknown. This entry is derived from a study of cytomegalovirus exposure and HLA in healthy donors. Study-level points and caveats: In an earlier analysis, productive rearrangement rates for most beta V segments clustered near 90% or 30%. Published work reported that the classifier diagnosed cytomegalovirus status with high specificity and sensitivity.

Researchers ran the PCR with 60 Vbeta and 13 Jbeta primers. Clones were sequenced by immunoSEQ multiplex PCR, and TCRdb holds only the in-frame ones, with some missing. The top ten hold roughly 1.3% of the sample, which has about 160,000 clones, roughly 85% seen once. The sequencing sample was made of PBMCs. The TCR was taken from a man aged 30 to 39 in good health and CMV-seronegative.

The CDR3 DNA sequence: TGCGCCAGCAGCCAAGCCCAGGGGGCGGCTAACTATGGCTACACCTTC. Translating gives CASSQAQGAANYGYTF. The chain links TRBV4-3 to TRBJ1-2; 8 nucleotides agree with TRBD1. Germline V lookup: CDR1 LGHNA, CDR2 YSLEER. CDR3 length: 16 amino acids. The junction had 4 bases not matched to a gene; V was cut back by 1 base and J by 0 bases.